The TCR beta chain under discussion was sequenced for a study of tumor and adjacent non-tumor tissue in lung cancer. A modified ARM-PCR protocol with three rounds of nested PCR amplified TCRbeta. One entry per CDR3 protein results from TCRdb running MiXCR on the multiplex PCR reads. Of more than 85,000 distinct CDR3 sequences in the sample, approximately 82% were seen once. RNA was extracted from bulk tissue without any cell sorting. By share of the sample, this clonotype is medium-sized (0.01 to 0.1%). CDR1 and CDR2 (germline): SGHNT, YENEEA. The CDR3 has 14 residues. With V trimmed by 3 bases and J by 3 bases, 3 bases remained unmatched.

The material sequenced was lung tumor tissue. V gene TRBV11-3 combines with J gene TRBJ2-3, with 7 bases aligning to TRBD1. This sequence was found in an older woman with non-small cell lung cancer. In nucleotides, the CDR3 is TGTGCCAGCAGCTTTGTCAGGGGGACAGATACGCAGTATTTT. Amino acid sequence: CASSFVRGTDTQYF. Complete variable domain (other parts from reference TRBV11-3 and TRBJ2-3): EAGVVQSPRYKIIEKKQPVAFWCNPISGHNTLYWYLQNLGQGPELLIRYENEEAVDDSQLPKDRFSAERLKGVDSTLKIQPAELGDSAVYLCASSFVRGTDTQYFGPGTRLTVL.